Listed below are T cell receptor beta chains from one sample, sequenced in a study of blood T cell repertoires in COVID-19. Only in-frame clones appear in the TCRdb table, and some are missing; sequencing was by immunoSEQ multiplex PCR. The sample records around 140,000 clones, more than 85% being singletons. Source material: peripheral blood. The source of these receptors is a man aged 50 to 60 with active or convalescent COVID-19. Each CDR3 is given with its conserved first and last residue. Each record gives: D gene, V gene, J gene, clone size, CDR3 DNA, CDR3 protein. D genes are given only for firm matches. Not every row has a clone size; where given, it reads once, few, many or a size class.

.	TRBV15	TRBJ2-7	.	TGTGCCACCAGCAGTACCGGGACTACAGGGTACGAGCAGTACTTC	CATSSTGTTGYEQYF
TRBD1	TRBV5-1	TRBJ2-7	.	TGCGCCAGCAGCGGACGGGACAGAACCTACGAGCAGTACTTC	CASSGRDRTYEQYF
TRBD1	TRBV6-5	TRBJ1-2	once	TGTGCCAGCAGTTTGGGCAGGGGGGACTATGGCTACACCTTC	CASSLGRGDYGYTF
TRBD1	TRBV10-3	TRBJ1-1	once	TGTGCCATCAGTGAGCCGGACAGGGAAGCTTTCTTT	CAISEPDREAFF
.	TRBV19	TRBJ2-7	.	TGTGCCAGTAAACCCGACAGGACAGCCTACGAGCAGTACTTC	CASKPDRTAYEQYF
.	TRBV5-4	TRBJ2-5	.	TGTGCCAGCAGCCCAGCCGAGAGGTACCAAGAGACCCAGTACTTC	CASSPAERYQETQYF
.	TRBV7-9	TRBJ1-2	.	TGTGCCAGCAGCTTACGACAGGCCCGACGTGATGGCTACACCTTC	CASSLRQARRDGYTF
.	TRBV6-9	TRBJ2-1	.	TGTGCCAGCAGTTCACTCCGCGACACGAATGAGCAGTTCTTC	CASSSLRDTNEQFF
TRBD2	TRBV30	TRBJ2-3	.	TGTGCCTGGAGTGTACTGCTAGCGGGGGCCAGAGATACGCAGTATTTT	CAWSVLLAGARDTQYF
.	TRBV14	TRBJ2-3	.	TGTGCCAGCAGCCAACAGGGCAAGGCAGATACGCAGTATTTT	CASSQQGKADTQYF
.	TRBV7-2	TRBJ1-3	once	TGTGCCAGCAGCTTGGGGTGGAGGGGAAACACCATATATTTT	CASSLGWRGNTIYF
TRBD2	TRBV3-1/TRBV3-2	TRBJ2-1	once	TGTGCCAGCAGCCAGAGCGGGAGACCCTACAATGAGCAGTTCTTC	CASSQSGRPYNEQFF
TRBD2	TRBV7-2	TRBJ2-2	once	TGTGCCAGCAGCCCAGGGACTAGGGGCGGGGAGCTGTTTTTT	CASSPGTRGGELFF
.	TRBV4-1	TRBJ2-5	.	TGCGCCAGCAGCGAGGGCGGTTCCCAAGAGACCCAGTACTTC	CASSEGGSQETQYF
.	TRBV6-5	TRBJ1-2	.	TGTGCCAGCAGTTACTCTGGACAGATTGACGGCTACACCTTC	CASSYSGQIDGYTF
.	TRBV5-6	TRBJ2-7	.	TGTGCCAGCAGCTTGGGAGGTCTCGGGGTCGAGCAGTACTTC	CASSLGGLGVEQYF
.	TRBV15	TRBJ2-5	.	TGTGCCACCAGCAGGGCCAGGGGTCCACAAGAGACCCAGTACTTC	CATSRARGPQETQYF
.	TRBV29-1	TRBJ1-4	once	TGCAGCGTTGAAGAACTACAGGGCCCTGAAAAACTGTTTTTT	CSVEELQGPEKLFF
TRBD1	TRBV5-6	TRBJ2-7	.	TGTGCCAGCAGCTTGGTCGGTCAGGGGGATATCGAGCAGTACTTC	CASSLVGQGDIEQYF
.	TRBV12-5	TRBJ2-7	.	TGTGCTAGTGGTACCGGACAGTGGGACGTCTACGAGCAGTACTTC	CASGTGQWDVYEQYF
TRBD2	TRBV19	TRBJ2-5	once	TGTGCCAGTAGGAAAACTAGCGGCACCCAAGAGACCCAGTACTTC	CASRKTSGTQETQYF
.	TRBV5-6	TRBJ2-7	few	TGTGCCAGCAGCTTTAGTGGTTCCGAGCAGTACTTC	CASSFSGSEQYF
.	TRBV18	TRBJ1-6	.	TGTGCCAGCCATTCAGGGATCGCAGTACAAAATTCACCCCTCCACTTT	CASHSGIAVQNSPLHF
TRBD1	TRBV19	TRBJ1-2	once	TGTGCCAGTAGTACCCCCCGGACAGGGCTCGATGGCTACACCTTC	CASSTPRTGLDGYTF
.	TRBV24-1	TRBJ2-2	.	TGTGCCACCAGTGAACAACTGACAGCGAACACCGGGGAGCTGTTTTTT	CATSEQLTANTGELFF